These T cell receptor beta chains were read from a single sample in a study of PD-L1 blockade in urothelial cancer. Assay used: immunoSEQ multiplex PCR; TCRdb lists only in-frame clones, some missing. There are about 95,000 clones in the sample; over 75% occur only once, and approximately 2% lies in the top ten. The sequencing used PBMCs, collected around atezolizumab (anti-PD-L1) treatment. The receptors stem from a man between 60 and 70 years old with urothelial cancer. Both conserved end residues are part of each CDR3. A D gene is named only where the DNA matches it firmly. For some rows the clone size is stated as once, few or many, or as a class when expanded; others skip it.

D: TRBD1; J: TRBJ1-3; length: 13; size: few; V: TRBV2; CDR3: CASVGQGGNTIYF; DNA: TGTGCCAGCGTCGGACAGGGTGGAAACACCATATATTTT
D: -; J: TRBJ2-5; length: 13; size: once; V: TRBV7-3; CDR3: CASSPQARETQYF; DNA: TGTGCCAGCAGCCCGCAGGCCCGGGAGACCCAGTACTTC
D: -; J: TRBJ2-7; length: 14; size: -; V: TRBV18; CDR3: CASSPPSTTYEQYF; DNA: TGTGCCAGCTCACCACCGAGCACTACCTACGAGCAGTACTTC
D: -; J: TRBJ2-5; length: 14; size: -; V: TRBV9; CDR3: CASSATGSGETQYF; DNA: TGTGCCAGCAGCGCGACAGGTTCGGGAGAGACCCAGTACTTC
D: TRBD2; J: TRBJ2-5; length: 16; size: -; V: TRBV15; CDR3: CATSRESGGYQETQYF; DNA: TGTGCCACCAGCAGAGAGAGCGGGGGGTACCAAGAGACCCAGTACTTC
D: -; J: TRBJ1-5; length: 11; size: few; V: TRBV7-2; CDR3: CASSRGGPQHF; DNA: TGTGCCAGCAGCCGCGGTGGCCCCCAGCATTTT
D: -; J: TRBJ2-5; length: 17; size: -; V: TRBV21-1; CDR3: CASSFGTSGRVQETQYF; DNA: TGTGCCAGCAGCTTTGGGACTAGCGGGAGGGTCCAAGAGACCCAGTACTTC
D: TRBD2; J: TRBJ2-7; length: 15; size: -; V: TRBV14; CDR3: CASSLAGGPQAEQYF; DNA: TGTGCCAGCAGCCTGGCGGGAGGGCCCCAAGCCGAGCAGTACTTC
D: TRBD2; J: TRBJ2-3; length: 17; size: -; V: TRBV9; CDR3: CASSARAGGGYADTQYF; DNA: TGTGCCAGCAGCGCACGAGCGGGGGGGGGTTATGCAGATACGCAGTATTTT
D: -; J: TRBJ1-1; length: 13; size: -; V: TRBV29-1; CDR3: CSVVGGAGTEAFF; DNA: TGCAGCGTTGTGGGGGGGGCTGGCACTGAAGCTTTCTTT